This T cell receptor (beta chain) was identified during a study of immune characterization of retroperitoneal liposarcoma. Each CDR3 protein gets one entry after TCRdb re-called the PCR reads with MiXCR. Here the sample spans approximately 11,000 distinct CDR3 sequences, 22% being singletons. V was clipped by 6 bases and J by 13 bases; unmatched bases: 11. Per the germline V gene, CDR1 is MNHNS and CDR2 is SASEGT. The CDR3 runs 15 residues. The chain carries TRBV6-1 and TRBJ2-1, with 14 bases that match TRBD2. The sequencing sample was made of blood. This TCR was recovered from a female donor with retroperitoneal liposarcoma. The CDR3 region is CASSRGLAGAETQFF. CDR3 nucleotides: TGTGCCAGCAGCCGGGGACTAGCGGGAGCAGAGACCCAGTTCTTC.